Detailed here is one TCR beta chain. Germline assignment: CDR1 SQVTM and CDR2 ANQGSEA. J was trimmed by 7 bases and V by 3 bases; bases with no gene match: 6. This CDR3 comprises 13 residues. This sample was included in a study of blood T cell repertoires in COVID-19. The overall study: T cells, B-cell-depleted T cells, or PBMCs provided the cDNA or gDNA that served as material.

Sequencing was performed with immunoSEQ multiplex PCR; in TCRdb, only in-frame clones are kept and a portion is missing. This table holds 150,000 to 200,000 clones, 65% to 85% found once. The sequencing sample was made of PBMCs or T cells enriched from blood (not recorded which). The TCR sequence derives from a woman aged 50 to 60 in a cohort exposed to, infected with or recovered from COVID-19 (not recorded which). This chain joins TRBV29-1 and TRBJ2-1, with 7 bases identical to TRBD2. CDR3 nucleotides: TGCAGCGTTGATGCCACTAGCGAGAATGAGCAGTTCTTC. This gives the protein CSVDATSENEQFF.